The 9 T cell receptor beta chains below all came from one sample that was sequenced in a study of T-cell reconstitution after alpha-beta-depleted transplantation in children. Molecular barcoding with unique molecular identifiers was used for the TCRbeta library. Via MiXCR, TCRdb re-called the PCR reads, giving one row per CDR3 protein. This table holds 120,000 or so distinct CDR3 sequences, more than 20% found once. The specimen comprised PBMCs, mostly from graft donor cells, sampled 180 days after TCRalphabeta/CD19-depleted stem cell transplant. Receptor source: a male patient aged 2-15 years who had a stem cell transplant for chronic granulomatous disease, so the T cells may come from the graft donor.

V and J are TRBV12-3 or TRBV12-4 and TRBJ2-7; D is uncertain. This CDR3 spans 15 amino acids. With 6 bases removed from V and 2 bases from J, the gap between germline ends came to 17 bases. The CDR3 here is CASRPQGAGTYEQYF. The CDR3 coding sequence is TGTGCCAGCAGACCCCAAGGCGCAGGTACCTACGAGCAGTACTTC.

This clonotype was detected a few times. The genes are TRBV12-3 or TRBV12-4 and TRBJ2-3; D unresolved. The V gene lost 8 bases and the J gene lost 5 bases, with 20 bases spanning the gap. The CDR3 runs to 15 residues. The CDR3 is CASLGRTTTGDTQYF. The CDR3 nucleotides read TGTGCCAGCCTTGGACGCACCACCACGGGAGATACGCAGTATTTT.

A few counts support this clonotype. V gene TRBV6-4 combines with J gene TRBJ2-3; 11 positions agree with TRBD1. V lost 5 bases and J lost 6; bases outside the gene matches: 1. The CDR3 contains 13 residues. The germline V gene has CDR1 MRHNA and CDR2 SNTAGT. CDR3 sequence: CASSRDRGDTQYF. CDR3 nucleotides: TGTGCCAGCAGTCGGGACAGGGGGGATACGCAGTATTTT.

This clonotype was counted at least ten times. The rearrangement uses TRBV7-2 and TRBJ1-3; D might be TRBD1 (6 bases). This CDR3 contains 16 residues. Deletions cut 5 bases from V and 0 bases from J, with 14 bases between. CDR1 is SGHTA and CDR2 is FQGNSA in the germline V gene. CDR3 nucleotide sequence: TGTGCCAGCAGCCTACAGGGACCTCCCTCTGGAAACACCATATATTTT. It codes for CASSLQGPPSGNTIYF.

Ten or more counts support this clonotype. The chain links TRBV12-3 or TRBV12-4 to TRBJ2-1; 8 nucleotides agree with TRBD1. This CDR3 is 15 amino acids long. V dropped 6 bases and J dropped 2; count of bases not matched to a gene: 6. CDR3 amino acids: CASRSMGQAYNEQFF. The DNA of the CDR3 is TGTGCCAGCAGGTCAATGGGACAGGCCTACAATGAGCAGTTCTTC.

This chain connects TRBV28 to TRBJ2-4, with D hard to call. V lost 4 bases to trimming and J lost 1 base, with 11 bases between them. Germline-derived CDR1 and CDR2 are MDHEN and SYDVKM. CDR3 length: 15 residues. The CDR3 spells CASSSPEQAKNIQYF. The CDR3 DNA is TGTGCCAGCAGTTCCCCTGAACAGGCCAAAAACATTCAGTACTTC.

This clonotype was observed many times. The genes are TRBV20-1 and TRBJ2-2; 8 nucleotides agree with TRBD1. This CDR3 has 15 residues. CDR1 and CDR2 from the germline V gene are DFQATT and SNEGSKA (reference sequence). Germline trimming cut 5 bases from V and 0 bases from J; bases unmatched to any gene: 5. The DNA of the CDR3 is TGCAGTGCTGTGCGACAGGGGTCGAACACCGGGGAGCTGTTTTTT. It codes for CSAVRQGSNTGELFF.

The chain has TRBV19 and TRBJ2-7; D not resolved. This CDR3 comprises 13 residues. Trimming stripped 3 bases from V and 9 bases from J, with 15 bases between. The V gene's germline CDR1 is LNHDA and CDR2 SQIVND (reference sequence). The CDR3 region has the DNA TGTGCCAGTAGTATCAAGGAAACGGACGGGCAGTACTTC. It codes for CASSIKETDGQYF.

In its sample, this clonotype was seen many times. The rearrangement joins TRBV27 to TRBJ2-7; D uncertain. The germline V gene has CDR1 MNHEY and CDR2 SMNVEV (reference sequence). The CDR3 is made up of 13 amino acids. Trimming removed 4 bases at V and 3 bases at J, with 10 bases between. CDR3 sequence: CASSWAADYEQYF. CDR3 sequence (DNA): TGTGCCAGCAGTTGGGCGGCGGACTACGAGCAGTACTTC.